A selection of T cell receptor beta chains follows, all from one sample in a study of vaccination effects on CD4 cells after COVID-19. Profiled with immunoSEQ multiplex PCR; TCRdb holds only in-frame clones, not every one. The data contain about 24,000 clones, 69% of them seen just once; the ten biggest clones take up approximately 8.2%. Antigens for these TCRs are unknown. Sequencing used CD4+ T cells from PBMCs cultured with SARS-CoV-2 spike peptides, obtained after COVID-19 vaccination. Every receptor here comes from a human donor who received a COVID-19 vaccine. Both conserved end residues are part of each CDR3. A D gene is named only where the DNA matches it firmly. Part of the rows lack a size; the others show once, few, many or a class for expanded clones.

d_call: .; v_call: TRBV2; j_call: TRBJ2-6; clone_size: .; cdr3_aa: CASSVTFRGVTF; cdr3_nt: TGTGCCAGCAGTGTTACCTTCAGGGGGGTGACTTTC
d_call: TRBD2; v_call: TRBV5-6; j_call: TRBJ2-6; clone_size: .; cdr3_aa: CASSLILAGAGANVLTF; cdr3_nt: TGTGCCAGCAGCTTGATCCTAGCGGGCGCTGGGGCCAACGTCCTGACTTTC
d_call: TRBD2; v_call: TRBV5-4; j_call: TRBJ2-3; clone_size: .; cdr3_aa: CASSFVPRGTSGTETQYF; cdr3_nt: TGTGCCAGCAGCTTTGTGCCGCGCGGGACTAGCGGGACGGAAACGCAGTATTTT
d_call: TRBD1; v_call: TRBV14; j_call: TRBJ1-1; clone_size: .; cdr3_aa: CASSLRTGIRTEAFF; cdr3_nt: TGTGCCAGCAGCCTGCGGACAGGGATAAGAACTGAAGCTTTCTTT
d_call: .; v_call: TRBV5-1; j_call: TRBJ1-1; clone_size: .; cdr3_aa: CASSLESGLETEAFF; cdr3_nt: TGCGCCAGCAGCTTGGAATCGGGGCTTGAGACTGAAGCTTTCTTT
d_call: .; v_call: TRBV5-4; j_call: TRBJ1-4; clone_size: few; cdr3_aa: CASSTNLGQHNEKLFF; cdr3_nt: TGTGCCAGCAGCACAAATCTGGGGCAGCATAATGAAAAACTGTTTTTT
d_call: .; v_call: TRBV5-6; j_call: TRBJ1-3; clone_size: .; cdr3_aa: CASSSPTASGNTIYF; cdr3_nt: TGTGCCAGCAGCTCACCGACAGCATCTGGAAACACCATATATTTT
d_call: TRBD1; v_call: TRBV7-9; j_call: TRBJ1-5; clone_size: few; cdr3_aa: CASSLVGTANQPQHF; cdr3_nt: TGTGCCAGCAGCTTAGTGGGGACAGCGAATCAGCCCCAGCATTTT
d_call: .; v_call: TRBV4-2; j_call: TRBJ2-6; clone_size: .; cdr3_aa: CASSQDGHSGANVLTF; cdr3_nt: TGTGCCAGCAGCCAAGATGGACACTCTGGGGCCAACGTCCTGACTTTC
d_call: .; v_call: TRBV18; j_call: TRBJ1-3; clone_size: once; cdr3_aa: CASSWDTSSGNTIYF; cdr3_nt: TGTGCCAGCTCATGGGACACGAGCTCTGGAAACACCATATATTTT
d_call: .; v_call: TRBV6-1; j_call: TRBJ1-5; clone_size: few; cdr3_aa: CASTPGGESQPQHF; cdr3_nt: TGTGCCAGCACACCGGGGGGGGAGAGTCAGCCCCAGCATTTT
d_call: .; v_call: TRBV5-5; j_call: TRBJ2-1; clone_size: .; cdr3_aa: CASSSDPSTYNEQFF; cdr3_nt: TGTGCCAGCAGCTCCGATCCAAGCACCTACAATGAGCAGTTCTTC
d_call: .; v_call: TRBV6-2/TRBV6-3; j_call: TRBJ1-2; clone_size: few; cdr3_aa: CASSSSVNYGYTF; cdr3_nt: .
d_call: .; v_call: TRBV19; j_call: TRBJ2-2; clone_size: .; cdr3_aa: CASSGAAGELFF; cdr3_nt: TGTGCCAGTAGCGGGGCTGCCGGGGAGCTGTTTTTT
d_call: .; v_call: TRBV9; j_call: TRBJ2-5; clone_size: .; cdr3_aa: CASSVGTIQETQYF; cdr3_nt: TGTGCCAGCAGCGTAGGTACAATACAAGAGACCCAGTACTTC
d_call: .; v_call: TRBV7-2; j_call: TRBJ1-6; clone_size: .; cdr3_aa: CASSLQSRISPLHF; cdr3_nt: TGTGCCAGCAGCTTACAAAGTCGGATCTCACCCCTCCACTTT
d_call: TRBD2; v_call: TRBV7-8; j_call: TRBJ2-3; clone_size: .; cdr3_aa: CASSLGTRFADTQYF; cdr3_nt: TGTGCCAGCAGCTTAGGGACTAGATTTGCAGATACGCAGTATTTT
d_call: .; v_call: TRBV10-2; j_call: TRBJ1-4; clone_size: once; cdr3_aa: CASSERREKLFF; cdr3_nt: TGCGCCAGCAGTGAGCGTCGGGAAAAACTGTTTTTT
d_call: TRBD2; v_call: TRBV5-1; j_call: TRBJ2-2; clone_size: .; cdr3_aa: CASRPRTSGNTGELFF; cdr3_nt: TGCGCCAGCAGGCCTCGGACTAGCGGAAACACCGGGGAGCTGTTTTTT
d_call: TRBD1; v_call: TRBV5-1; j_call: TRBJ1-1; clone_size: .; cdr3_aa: CASSSGQEREAFF; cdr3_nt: TGCGCCAGCAGTTCTGGACAGGAGAGGGAAGCTTTCTTT
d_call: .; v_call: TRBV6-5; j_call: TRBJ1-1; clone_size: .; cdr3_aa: CASSYSTQVNTEAFF; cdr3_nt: TGTGCCAGCAGTTACTCGACACAGGTGAACACTGAAGCTTTCTTT
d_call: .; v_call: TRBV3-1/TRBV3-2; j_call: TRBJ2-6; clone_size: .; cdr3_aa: CASSPFGSGANVLTF; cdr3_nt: TGTGCCAGCAGCCCGTTCGGCTCTGGGGCCAACGTCCTGACTTTC
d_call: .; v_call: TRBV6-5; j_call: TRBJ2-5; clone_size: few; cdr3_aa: CASRNQETQYF; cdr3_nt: TGTGCCAGCAGAAACCAAGAGACCCAGTACTTC
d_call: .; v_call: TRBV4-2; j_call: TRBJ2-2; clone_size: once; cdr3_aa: CASSQEGGRTGELFF; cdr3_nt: TGTGCCAGCAGCCAAGAAGGGGGACGGACCGGGGAGCTGTTTTTT
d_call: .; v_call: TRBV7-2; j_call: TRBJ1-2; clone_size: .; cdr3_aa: CASSLGRVRAKDGYTF; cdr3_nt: TGTGCCAGCAGCTTAGGGCGGGTCAGAGCCAAGGATGGCTACACCTTC
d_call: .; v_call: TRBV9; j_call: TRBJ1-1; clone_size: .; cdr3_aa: CASSDSTRAAFF; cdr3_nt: TGTGCCAGCAGCGACTCGACCCGGGCCGCTTTCTTT
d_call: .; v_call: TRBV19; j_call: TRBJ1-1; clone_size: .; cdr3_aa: CASRIQNQGAGNGEAFF; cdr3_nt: TGTGCCAGTAGGATACAGAATCAGGGCGCGGGGAATGGTGAAGCTTTCTTT
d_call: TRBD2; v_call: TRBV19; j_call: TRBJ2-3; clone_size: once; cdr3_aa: CASRLAGGRTDTQYF; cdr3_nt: TGTGCCAGTCGTCTGGCGGGGGGCCGCACAGATACGCAGTATTTT
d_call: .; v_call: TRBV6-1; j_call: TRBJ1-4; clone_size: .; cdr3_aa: CASSEGTLNEKLFF; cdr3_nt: TGTGCCAGCAGTGAAGGGACCCTTAATGAAAAACTGTTTTTT
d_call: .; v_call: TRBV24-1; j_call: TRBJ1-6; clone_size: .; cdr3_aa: CATSRGARNSPLHF; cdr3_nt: TGTGCCACCAGTCGGGGGGCGCGTAATTCACCCCTCCACTTT
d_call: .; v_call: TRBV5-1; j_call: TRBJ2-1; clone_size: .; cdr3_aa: CASSPQGGDYNEQFF; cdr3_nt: TGCGCCAGCAGCCCACAGGGCGGAGACTACAATGAGCAGTTCTTC
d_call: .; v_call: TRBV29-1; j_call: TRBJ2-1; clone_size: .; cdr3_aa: CSVRTNLDQQFF; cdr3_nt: TGCAGCGTTCGTACAAACCTAGATCAGCAGTTCTTC
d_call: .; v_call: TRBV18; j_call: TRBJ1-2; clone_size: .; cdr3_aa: CASSPLGEGYTF; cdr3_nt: TGTGCCAGCTCACCACTAGGGGAAGGCTACACCTTC
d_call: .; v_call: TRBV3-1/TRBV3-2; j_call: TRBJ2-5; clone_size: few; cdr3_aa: CASSQGFGSPQETQYF; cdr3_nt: TGTGCCAGCAGCCAAGGTTTCGGCAGCCCCCAAGAGACCCAGTACTTC
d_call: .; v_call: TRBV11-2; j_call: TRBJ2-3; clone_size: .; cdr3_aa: CASSLNLGLTDTQYF; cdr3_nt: TGTGCCAGCAGCTTAAACCTGGGCCTCACAGATACGCAGTATTTT
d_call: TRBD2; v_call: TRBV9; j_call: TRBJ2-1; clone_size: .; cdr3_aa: CASSVVTSGRSSVRWDEQFF; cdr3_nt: TGTGCCAGCAGCGTAGTGACTAGCGGGAGATCGAGCGTGCGGTGGGATGAGCAGTTCTTC
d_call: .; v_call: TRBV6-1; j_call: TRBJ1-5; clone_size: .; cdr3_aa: CASSEARPQHF; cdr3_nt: TGTGCCAGCAGTGAAGCTCGGCCCCAGCATTTT
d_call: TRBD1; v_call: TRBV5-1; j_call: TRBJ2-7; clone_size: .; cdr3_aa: CASSLGDRANYEQYF; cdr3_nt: TGCGCCAGCAGCTTGGGGGACAGGGCTAACTACGAGCAGTACTTC
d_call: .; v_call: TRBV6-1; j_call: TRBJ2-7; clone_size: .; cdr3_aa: CASSERGQGMEYF; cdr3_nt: TGTGCCAGCAGTGAAAGAGGTCAGGGGATGGAGTACTTC
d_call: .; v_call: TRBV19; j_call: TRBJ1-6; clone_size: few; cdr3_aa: CASSTDGRPYNSPLHF; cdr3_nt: TGTGCCAGTAGTACCGACGGTCGACCCTATAATTCACCCCTCCACTTT
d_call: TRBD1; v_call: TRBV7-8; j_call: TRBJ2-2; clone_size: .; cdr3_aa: CADRQGYTGELFF; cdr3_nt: TGTGCCGACCGACAGGGGTACACCGGGGAGCTGTTTTTT
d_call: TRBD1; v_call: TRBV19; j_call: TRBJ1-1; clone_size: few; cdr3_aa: CASSNRRTGATEAFF; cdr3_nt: TGTGCCAGTAGTAACCGCAGAACAGGGGCCACTGAAGCTTTCTTT
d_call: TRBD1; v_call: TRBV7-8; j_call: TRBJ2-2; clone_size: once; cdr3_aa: CASSSRTGYPANTGELFF; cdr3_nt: TGTGCCAGCAGCTCCCGGACAGGTTATCCCGCGAACACCGGGGAGCTGTTTTTT
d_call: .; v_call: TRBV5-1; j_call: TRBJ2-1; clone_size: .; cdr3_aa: CASSFNMGRYNEQFF; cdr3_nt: TGCGCCAGCAGCTTTAATATGGGACGGTACAATGAGCAGTTCTTC
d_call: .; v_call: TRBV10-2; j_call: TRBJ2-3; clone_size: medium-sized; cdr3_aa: CASSEVTRTDTQYF; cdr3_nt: TGCGCCAGCAGTGAGGTAACACGCACAGATACGCAGTATTTT
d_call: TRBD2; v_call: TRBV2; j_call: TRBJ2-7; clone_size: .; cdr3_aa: CASSERVLAGTRGGYEQYF; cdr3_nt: TGTGCCAGCAGTGAAAGGGTGCTAGCGGGAACCCGGGGGGGTTACGAGCAGTACTTC
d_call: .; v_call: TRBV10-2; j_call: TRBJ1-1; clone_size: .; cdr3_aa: CASSESGGGVMNTEAFF; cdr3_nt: TGCGCCAGCAGTGAGTCAGGTGGGGGCGTTATGAACACTGAAGCTTTCTTT
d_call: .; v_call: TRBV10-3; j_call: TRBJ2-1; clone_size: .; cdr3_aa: CAISESEDYNEQFF; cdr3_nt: TGTGCCATCAGTGAGTCGGAGGACTACAATGAGCAGTTCTTC
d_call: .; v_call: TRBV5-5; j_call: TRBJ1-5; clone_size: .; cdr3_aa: CASSPSPRRGENYSNQPQHF; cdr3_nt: TGTGCCAGCAGCCCCTCCCCTCGCAGGGGCGAAAATTATAGCAATCAGCCCCAGCATTTT
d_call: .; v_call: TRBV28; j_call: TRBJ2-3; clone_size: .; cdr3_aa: CASSRGTNSTDTQYF; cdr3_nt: TGTGCCAGCAGTCGTGGGACAAATAGCACAGATACGCAGTATTTT
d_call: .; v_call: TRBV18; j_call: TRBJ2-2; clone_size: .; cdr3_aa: CASSPPQGWGSNTGELFF; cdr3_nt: TGTGCCAGCTCACCACCGCAGGGATGGGGGTCAAACACCGGGGAGCTGTTTTTT
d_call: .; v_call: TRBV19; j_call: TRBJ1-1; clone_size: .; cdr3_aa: CASSTRLNTEAFF; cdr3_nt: TGTGCCAGTAGTACTAGACTGAACACTGAAGCTTTCTTT
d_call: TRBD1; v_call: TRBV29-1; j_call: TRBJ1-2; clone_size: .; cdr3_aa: CSVEEQGAGLGYTF; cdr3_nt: TGCAGCGTTGAAGAACAGGGGGCAGGTCTTGGCTACACCTTC